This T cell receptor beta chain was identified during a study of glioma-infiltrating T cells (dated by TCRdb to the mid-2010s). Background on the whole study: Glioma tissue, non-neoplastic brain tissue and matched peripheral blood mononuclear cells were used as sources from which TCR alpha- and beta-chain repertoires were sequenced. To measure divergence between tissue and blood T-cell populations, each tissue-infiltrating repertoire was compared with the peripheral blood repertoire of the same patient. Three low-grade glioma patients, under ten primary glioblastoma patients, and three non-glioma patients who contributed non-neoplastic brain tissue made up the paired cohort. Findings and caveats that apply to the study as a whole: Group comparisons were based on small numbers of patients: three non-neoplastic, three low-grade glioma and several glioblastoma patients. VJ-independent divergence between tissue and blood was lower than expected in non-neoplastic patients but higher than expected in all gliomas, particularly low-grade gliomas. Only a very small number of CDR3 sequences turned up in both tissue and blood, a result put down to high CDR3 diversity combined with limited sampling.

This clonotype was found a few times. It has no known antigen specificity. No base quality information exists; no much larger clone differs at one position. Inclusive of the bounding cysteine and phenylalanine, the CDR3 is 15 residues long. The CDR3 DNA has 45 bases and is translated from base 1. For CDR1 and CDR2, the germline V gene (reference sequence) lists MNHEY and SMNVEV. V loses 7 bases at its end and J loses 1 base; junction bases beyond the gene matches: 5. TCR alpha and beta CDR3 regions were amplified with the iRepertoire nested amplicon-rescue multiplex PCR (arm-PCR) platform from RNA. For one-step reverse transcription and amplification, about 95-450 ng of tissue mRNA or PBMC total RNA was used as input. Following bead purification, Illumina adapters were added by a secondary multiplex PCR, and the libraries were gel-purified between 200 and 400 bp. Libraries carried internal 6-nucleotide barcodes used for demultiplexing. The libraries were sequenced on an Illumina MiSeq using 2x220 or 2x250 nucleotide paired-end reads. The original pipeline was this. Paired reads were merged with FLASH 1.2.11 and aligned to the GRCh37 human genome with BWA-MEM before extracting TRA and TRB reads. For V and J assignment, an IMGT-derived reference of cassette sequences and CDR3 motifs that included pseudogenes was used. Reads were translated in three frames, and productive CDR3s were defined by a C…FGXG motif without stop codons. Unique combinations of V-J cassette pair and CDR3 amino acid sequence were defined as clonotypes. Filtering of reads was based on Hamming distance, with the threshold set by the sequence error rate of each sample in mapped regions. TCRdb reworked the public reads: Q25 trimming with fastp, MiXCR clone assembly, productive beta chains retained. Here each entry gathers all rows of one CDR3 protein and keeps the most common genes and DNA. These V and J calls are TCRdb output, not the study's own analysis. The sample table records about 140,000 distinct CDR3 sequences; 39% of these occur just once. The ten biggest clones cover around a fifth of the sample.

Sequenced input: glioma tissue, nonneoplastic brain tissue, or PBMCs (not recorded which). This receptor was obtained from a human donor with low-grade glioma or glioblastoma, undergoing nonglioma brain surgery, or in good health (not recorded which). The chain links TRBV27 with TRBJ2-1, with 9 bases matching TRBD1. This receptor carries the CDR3 CASTWDRESYNEQFF. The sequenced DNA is TGTGCCAGCACCTGGGACAGGGAATCCTACAATGAGCAGTTCTTC.